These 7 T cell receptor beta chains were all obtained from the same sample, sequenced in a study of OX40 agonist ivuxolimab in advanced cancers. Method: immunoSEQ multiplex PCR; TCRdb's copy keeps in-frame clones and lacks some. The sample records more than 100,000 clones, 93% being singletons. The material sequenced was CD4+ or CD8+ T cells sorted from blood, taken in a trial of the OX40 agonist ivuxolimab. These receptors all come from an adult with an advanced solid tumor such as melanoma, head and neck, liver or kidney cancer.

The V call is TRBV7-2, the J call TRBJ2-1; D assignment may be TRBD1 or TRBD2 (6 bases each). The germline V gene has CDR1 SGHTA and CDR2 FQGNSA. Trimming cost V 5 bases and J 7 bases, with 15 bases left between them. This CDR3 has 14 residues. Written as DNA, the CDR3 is TGTGCCAGCAGCCTCCTAAGGGGGAGGAATGAGCAGTTCTTC. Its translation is CASSLLRGRNEQFF. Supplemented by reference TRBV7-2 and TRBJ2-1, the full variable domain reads GAGVSQSPSNKVTEKGKDVELRCDPISGHTALYWYRQSLGQGLEFLIYFQGNSAPDKSGLPSDRFSAERTGGSVSTLTIQRTQQEDSAVYLCASSLLRGRNEQFFGPGTRLTVL.

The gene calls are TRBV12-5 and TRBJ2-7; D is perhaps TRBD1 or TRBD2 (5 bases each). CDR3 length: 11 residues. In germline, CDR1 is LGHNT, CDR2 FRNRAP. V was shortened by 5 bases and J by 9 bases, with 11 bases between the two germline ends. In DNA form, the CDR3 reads TGTGCTAGTGGTCCGGGGACGGGGCAGTACTTC. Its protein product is CASGPGTGQYF.

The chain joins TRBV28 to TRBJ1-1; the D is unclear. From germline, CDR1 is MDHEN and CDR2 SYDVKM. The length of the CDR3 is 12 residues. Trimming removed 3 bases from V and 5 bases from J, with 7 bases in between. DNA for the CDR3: TGTGCCAGCAGTTTGAGGTTAACTGAAGCTTTCTTT. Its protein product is CASSLRLTEAFF.

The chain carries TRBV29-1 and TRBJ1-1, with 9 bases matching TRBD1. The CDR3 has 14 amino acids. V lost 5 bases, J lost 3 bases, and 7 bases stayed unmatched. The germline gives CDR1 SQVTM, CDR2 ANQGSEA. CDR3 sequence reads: CSVRSGQGDTEAFF. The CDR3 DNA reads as TGCAGCGTTCGATCGGGACAGGGCGACACTGAAGCTTTCTTT.

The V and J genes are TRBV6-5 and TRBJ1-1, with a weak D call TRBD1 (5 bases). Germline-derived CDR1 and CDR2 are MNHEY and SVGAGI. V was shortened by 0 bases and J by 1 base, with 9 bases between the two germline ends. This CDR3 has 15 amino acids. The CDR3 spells CASSYSVGTNTEAFF. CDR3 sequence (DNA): TGTGCCAGCAGTTACTCGGTGGGGACGAACACTGAAGCTTTCTTT.

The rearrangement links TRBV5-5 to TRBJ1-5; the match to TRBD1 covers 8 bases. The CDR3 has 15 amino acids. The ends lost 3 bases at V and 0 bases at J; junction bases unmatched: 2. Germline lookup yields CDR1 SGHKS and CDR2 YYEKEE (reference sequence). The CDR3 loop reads CASSSDRASNQPQHF. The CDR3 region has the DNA TGTGCCAGCAGCTCGGACAGGGCTAGCAATCAGCCCCAGCATTTT.

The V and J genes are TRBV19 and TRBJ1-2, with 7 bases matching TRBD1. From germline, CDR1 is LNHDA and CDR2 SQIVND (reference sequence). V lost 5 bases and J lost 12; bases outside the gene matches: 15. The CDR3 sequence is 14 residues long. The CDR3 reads CASSDQWADRRDTF. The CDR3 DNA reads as TGTGCCAGTAGTGATCAATGGGCGGACAGGCGGGACACCTTC.